A selection of T cell receptor beta chains follows, all from one sample in a study of T cell repertoires in cytomegalovirus infection. One entry per CDR3 protein results from TCRdb running MiXCR on the reads. Of approximately 300,000 distinct CDR3 sequences detected, about 27% appear once; the ten largest clones hold about 19%. Their cognate antigens are unknown. Sequencing used cultured PBMCs, obtained from culture after CMV antigen stimulation. All receptors derive from a human donor in good health (CMV status not recorded). Some clones in this sample may be carry-over from other donors' samples. Both conserved end residues are part of each CDR3.

V,J,CDR3
TRBV7-4,TRBJ2-7,CASSSAWTTTYEQYF
TRBV12-3/TRBV12-4,TRBJ2-6,CASSFGGLISGANVLTF
TRBV6-8,TRBJ1-1,CASSYGTGLVQNSEAFF
TRBV7-6,TRBJ2-5,CASRFQKTGSLRQETQYF
TRBV6-1,TRBJ2-7,CASLQTYEQYF
TRBV27,TRBJ2-2,CASSIRSSGYTTGELFF
TRBV28,TRBJ1-2,CASSRMLAGRYGYTF
TRBV27,TRBJ2-1,CASGREPTTYDNEQFF
TRBV20-1,TRBJ1-1,CSAIGLENTEAFF
TRBV5-5,TRBJ1-5,CASSLVSGQRQPQHF
TRBV28,TRBJ2-1,CASSSRTSGKLSNEQFF
TRBV6-6,TRBJ1-1,CASRMQGGSTEAFF
TRBV2,TRBJ2-3,CASSVRRISTDTQYF
TRBV11-2,TRBJ2-5,CASRKPGQGRQETQYF
TRBV7-2,TRBJ2-7,CASSLDVQATYEQYF
TRBV2,TRBJ1-5,CASRSDSTNQPQHF
TRBV12-3/TRBV12-4,TRBJ1-5,CASSDNTFNQPQHF
TRBV2,TRBJ2-1,CASKPRELNEQFF
TRBV7-8,TRBJ1-5,CASSTLGGSNQPQHF
TRBV12-3/TRBV12-4,TRBJ1-3,CASTQPGGNTIYF
TRBV6-2/TRBV6-3,TRBJ2-7,CASITTGTGPYEQYF
TRBV19,TRBJ1-6,CASSKNRLVNSPLHF
TRBV19,TRBJ1-2,CASSMTGTGSGENGYTF
TRBV11-3,TRBJ2-1,CASSLGLAGGPGNEQFF